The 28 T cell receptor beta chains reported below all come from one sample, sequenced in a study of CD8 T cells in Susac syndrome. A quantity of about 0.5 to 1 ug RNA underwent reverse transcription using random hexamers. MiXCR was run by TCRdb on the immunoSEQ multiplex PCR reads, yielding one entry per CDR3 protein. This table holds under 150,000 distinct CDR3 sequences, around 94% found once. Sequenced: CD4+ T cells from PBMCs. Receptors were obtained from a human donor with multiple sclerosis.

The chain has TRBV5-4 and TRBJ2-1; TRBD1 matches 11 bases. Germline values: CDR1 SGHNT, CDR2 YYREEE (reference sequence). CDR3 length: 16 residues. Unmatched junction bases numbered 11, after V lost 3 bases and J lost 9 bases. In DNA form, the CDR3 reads TGTGCCAGCAGCTCGACTGGACAGGGGGCGAGAGGTGAGCAGTTCTTC. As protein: CASSSTGQGARGEQFF.

This CDR3 reads CAWSARRGTEAFF. As DNA, the CDR3 is TGTGCCTGGAGTGCCCGGAGAGGGACTGAAGCTTTCTTT. The gene calls are TRBV30 and TRBJ1-1; D unclear. CDR1 GTSNPN and CDR2 SVGIG come from the germline V gene (reference sequence). Trimming pared 1 base from V and 5 bases from J, leaving 11 bases between. This CDR3 has 13 amino acids.

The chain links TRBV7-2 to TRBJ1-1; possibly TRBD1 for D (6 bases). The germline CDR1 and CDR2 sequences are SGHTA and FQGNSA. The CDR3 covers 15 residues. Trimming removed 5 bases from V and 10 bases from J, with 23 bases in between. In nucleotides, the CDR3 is TGTGCCAGCAGCGCCGCCGGGACCTCAGGGGCCCGAGCTTTCTTT. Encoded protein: CASSAAGTSGARAFF.

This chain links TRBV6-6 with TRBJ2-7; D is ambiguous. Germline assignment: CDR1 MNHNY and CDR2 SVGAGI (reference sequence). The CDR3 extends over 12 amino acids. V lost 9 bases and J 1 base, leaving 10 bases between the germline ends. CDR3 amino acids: CARMTLSYEQYF. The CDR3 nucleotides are TGTGCCAGGATGACACTTTCCTACGAGCAGTACTTC.

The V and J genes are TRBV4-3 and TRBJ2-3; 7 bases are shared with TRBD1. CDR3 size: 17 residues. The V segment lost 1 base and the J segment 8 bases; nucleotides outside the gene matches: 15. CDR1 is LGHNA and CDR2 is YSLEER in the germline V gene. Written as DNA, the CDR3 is TGCGCCAGCAGCCAAGGGCCCGGACAGGTTCTCGGGGTTACGCAGTATTTT. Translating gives CASSQGPGQVLGVTQYF.

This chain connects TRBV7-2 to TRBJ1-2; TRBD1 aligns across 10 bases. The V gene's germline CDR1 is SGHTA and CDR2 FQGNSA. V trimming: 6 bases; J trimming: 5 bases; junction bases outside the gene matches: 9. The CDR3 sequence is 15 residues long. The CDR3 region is CASRLTPGQGYGYTF. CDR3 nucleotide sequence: TGTGCCAGCAGACTAACCCCGGGACAGGGGTATGGCTACACCTTC.

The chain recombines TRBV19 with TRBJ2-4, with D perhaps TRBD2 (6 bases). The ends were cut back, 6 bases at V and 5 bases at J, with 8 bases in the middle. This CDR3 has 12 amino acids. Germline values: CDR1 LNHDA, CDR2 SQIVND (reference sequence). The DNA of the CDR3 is TGTGCCAGTAGCGGGGGTGAAAACATTCAGTACTTC. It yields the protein CASSGGENIQYF.

The CDR3 sequence: CASSFTTGAGANVLTF. In DNA form, the CDR3 reads TGTGCCAGCAGTTTCACCACAGGGGCTGGGGCCAACGTCCTGACTTTC. This chain uses TRBV27 with TRBJ2-6; TRBD1 agrees at 7 bases. Germline V gene lookup returns CDR1 MNHEY and CDR2 SMNVEV (reference sequence). The length of the CDR3 is 16 residues. The V segment lost 3 bases and the J segment 2 bases; nucleotides outside the gene matches: 4. Filled out from reference TRBV27 and TRBJ2-6, the complete variable domain reads EAQVTQNPRYLITVTGKKLTVTCSQNMNHEYMSWYRQDPGLGLRQIYYSMNVEVTDKGDVPEGYKVSRKEKRNFPLILESPSPNQTSLYFCASSFTTGAGANVLTFGAGSRLTVL.

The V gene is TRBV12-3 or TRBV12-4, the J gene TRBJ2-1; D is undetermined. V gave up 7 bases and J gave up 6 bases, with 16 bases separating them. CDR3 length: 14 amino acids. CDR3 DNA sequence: TGTGCCAGCACTCCCGAAAGGTACTCCAATGAGCAGTTCTTC. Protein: CASTPERYSNEQFF.

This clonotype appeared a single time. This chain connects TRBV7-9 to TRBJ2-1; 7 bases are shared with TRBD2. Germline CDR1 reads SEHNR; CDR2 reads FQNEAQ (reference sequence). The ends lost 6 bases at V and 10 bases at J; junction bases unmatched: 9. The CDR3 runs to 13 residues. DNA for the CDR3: TGTGCCAGCAGGTTACTAGCGACGAGCGAGCAGTTCTTC. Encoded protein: CASRLLATSEQFF.

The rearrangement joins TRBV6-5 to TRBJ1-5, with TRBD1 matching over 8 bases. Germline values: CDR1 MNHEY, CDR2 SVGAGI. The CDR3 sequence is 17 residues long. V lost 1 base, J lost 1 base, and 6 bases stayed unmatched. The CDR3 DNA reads TGTGCCAGCAGTTACTATTCAGGGGGCGGGAGCAATCAGCCCCAGCATTTT. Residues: CASSYYSGGGSNQPQHF.

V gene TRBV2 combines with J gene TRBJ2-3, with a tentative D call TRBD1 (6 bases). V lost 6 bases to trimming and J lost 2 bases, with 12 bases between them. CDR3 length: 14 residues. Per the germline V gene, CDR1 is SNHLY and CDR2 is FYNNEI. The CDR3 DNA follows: TGTGCCAGCAGCGACAGGCCCGTCACAGATACGCAGTATTTT. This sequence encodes CASSDRPVTDTQYF.

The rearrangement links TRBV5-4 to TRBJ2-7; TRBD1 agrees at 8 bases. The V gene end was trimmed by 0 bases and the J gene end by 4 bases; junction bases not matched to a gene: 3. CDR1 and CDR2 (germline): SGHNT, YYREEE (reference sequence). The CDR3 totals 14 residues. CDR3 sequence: CASSLGTGRYEQYF. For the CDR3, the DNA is TGTGCCAGCAGCTTGGGGACAGGGAGATACGAGCAGTACTTC. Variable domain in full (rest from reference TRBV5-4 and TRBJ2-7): ETGVTQSPTHLIKTRGQQVTLRCSSQSGHNTVSWYQQALGQGPQFIFQYYREEENGRGNFPPRFSGLQFPNYSSELNVNALELDDSALYLCASSLGTGRYEQYFGPGTRLTVT.

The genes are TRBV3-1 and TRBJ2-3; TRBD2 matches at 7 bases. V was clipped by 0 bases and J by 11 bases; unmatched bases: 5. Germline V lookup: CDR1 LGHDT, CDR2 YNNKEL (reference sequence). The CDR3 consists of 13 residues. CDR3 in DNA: TGTGCCAGCAGCCAAGATAGACTAGCTCGGCAGTATTTT. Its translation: CASSQDRLARQYF.

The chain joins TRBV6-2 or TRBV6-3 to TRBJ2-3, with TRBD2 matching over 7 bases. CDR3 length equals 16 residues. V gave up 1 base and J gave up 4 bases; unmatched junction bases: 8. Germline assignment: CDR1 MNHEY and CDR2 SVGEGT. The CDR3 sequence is CASSYYPTSFPDTQYF. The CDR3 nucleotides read TGTGCCAGCAGTTACTACCCGACTAGCTTTCCAGATACGCAGTATTTT.

The CDR3 reads CASTFSGGDNEQFF. The CDR3 nucleotides are TGTGCCAGCACTTTTAGCGGGGGAGACAATGAGCAGTTCTTC. The V and J genes are TRBV12-3 or TRBV12-4 and TRBJ2-1, with 9 nucleotides matching TRBD2. This CDR3 has 14 residues. V gave up 7 bases and J gave up 5 bases; unmatched junction bases: 6.

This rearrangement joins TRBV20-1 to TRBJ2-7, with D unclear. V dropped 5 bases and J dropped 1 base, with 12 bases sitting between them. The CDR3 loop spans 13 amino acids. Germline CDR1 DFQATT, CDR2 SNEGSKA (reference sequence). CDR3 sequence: CSARRSSSYEQYF. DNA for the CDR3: TGCAGTGCTCGGAGATCCTCTTCCTACGAGCAGTACTTC.

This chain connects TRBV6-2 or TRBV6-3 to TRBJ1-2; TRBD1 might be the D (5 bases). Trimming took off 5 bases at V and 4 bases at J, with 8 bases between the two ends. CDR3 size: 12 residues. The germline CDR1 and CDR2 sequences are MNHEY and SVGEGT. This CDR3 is CASSQDIYGYTF. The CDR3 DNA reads TGTGCCAGCAGTCAGGACATCTATGGCTACACCTTC.

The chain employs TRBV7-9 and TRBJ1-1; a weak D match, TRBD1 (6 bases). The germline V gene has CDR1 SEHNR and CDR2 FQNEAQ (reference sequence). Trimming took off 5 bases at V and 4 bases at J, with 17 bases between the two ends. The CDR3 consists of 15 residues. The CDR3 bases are TGTGCCAGCAGCCCCAGACAGGTCGGGCGCACTGAAGCTTTCTTT. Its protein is CASSPRQVGRTEAFF.

As DNA, the CDR3 is TGTGCCAGCAGTTCCCCCGGGCCCCCCTATTCACCCCTCCACTTT. Its protein product is CASSSPGPPYSPLHF. The rearrangement links TRBV6-5 to TRBJ1-6, with D unresolved. Trimming took off 4 bases at V and 8 bases at J, with 15 bases between the two ends. This CDR3 has 15 residues. Germline CDR1 reads MNHEY; CDR2 reads SVGAGI.

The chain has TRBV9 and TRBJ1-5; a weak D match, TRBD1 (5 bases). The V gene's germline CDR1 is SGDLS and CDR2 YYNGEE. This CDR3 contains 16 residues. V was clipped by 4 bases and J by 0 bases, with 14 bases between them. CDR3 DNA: TGTGCCAGCAGCCGGGGTGGAGGGGCTAGCAATCAGCCCCAGCATTTT. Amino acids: CASSRGGGASNQPQHF.

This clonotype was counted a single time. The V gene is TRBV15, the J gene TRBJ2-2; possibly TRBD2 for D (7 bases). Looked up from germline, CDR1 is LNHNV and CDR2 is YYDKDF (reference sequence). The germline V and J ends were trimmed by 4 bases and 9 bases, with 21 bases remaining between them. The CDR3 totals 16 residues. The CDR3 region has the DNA TGTGCCACCAGCATAAGGGGTGGGGGGGCCCCCCGGGAGCTGTTTTTT. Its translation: CATSIRGGGAPRELFF.

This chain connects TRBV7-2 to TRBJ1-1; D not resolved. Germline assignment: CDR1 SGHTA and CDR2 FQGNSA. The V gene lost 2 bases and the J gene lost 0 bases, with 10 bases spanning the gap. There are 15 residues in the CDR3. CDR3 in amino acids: CASSLSNGLNTEAFF. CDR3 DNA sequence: TGTGCCAGCAGCTTATCCAACGGGCTGAACACTGAAGCTTTCTTT.

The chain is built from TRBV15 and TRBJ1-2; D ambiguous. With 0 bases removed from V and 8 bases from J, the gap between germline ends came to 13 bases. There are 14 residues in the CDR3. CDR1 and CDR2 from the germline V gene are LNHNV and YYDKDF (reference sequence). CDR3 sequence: CATSRDWSEGGYTF. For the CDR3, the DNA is TGTGCCACCAGCAGAGATTGGTCGGAGGGAGGCTACACCTTC. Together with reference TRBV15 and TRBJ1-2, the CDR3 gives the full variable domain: DAMVIQNPRYQVTQFGKPVTLSCSQTLNHNVMYWYQQKSSQAPKLLFHYYDKDFNNEADTPDNFQSRRPNTSFCFLDIRSPGLGDTAMYLCATSRDWSEGGYTFGSGTRLTVV.

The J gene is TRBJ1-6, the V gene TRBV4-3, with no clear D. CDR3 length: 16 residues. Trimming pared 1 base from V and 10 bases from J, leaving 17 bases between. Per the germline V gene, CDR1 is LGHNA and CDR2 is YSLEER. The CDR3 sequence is CASSQGLWAVGSPLHF. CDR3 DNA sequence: TGCGCCAGCAGCCAAGGTCTCTGGGCAGTAGGATCACCCCTCCACTTT.

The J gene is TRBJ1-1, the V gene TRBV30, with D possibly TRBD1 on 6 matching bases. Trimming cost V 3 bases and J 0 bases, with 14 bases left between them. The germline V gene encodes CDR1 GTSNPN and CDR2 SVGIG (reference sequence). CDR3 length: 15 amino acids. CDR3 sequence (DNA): TGTGCCTGGAGATTCAGGGGTCCTCTGAACACTGAAGCTTTCTTT. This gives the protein CAWRFRGPLNTEAFF.

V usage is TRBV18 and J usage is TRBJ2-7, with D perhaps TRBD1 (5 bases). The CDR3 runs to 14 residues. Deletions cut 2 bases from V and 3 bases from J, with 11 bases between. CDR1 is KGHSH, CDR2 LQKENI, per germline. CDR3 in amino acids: CASSPSRTHYEQYF. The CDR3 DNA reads TGTGCCAGCTCACCAAGCCGGACACACTACGAGCAGTACTTC.

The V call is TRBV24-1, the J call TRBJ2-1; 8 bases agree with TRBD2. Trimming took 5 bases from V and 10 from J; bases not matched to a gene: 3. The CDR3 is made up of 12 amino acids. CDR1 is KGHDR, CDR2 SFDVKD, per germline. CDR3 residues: CATSAGTREQFF. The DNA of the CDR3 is TGTGCCACCAGTGCCGGGACTAGAGAGCAGTTCTTC.